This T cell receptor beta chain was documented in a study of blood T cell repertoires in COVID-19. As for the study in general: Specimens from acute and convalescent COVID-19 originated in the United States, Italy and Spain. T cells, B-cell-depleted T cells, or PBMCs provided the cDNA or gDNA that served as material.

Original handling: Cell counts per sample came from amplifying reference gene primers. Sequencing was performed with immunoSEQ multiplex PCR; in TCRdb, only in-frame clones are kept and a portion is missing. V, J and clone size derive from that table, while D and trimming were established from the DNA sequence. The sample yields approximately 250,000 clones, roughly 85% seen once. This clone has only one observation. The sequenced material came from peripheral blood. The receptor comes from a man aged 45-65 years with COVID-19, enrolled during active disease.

CDR3 protein: CASGWRTGGNQPQHF. The CDR3 DNA is TGCGCCAGCGGGTGGAGGACAGGGGGCAATCAGCCCCAGCATTTT. The rearrangement joins TRBV10-1 to TRBJ1-5; TRBD1 matches at 9 bases. Trimming cost V 8 bases and J 2 bases; bases outside gene matches: 7. Germline values: CDR1 WNHNN, CDR2 SYGVQD (reference sequence). The CDR3 is 15 amino acids.